This is a list of T cell receptor beta chains from one sample in a study of T-cell reconstitution after alpha-beta-depleted transplantation in children. TCRdb recomputed calls from the PCR reads with MiXCR, one row per CDR3 protein. The table lists a few hundred thousand distinct CDR3 sequences, over 9% of them singletons. Sequencing was performed on PBMCs from the stem cell graft donor, taken from the stem cell graft. The receptors originated from a human donor who donated a stem cell graft to a child with acute lymphoblastic leukemia. Each CDR3 is given with its conserved first and last residue. A D gene is named only where the DNA matches it firmly. The size of a clone is reported for some rows only, either as once, few or many, or as a class for expanded clones.

cdr3_aa | cdr3_nt | cdr3_length | v_call | clone_size | j_call | d_call
CASSLGTGLDYGYTF | TGTGCCAGCAGCTTAGGCACAGGGTTGGACTATGGCTACACCTTC | 15 | TRBV7-9 | - | TRBJ1-2 | -
CASTHPGTDTQYF | TGTGCCAGCACCCACCCGGGGACAGATACGCAGTATTTT | 13 | TRBV12-3/TRBV12-4 | - | TRBJ2-3 | -
CATSDLHTSLSEQFF | TGTGCCACCAGTGATTTGCATACTAGTTTAAGTGAGCAGTTCTTC | 15 | TRBV24-1 | few | TRBJ2-1 | -
CASSPDGGKNEKLFF | TGTGCCAGCAGCCCAGACGGGGGGAAAAATGAAAAACTGTTTTTT | 15 | TRBV7-9 | - | TRBJ1-4 | -
CASSSPTSARFEQYF | TGTGCCAGCAGTTCACCGACTAGCGCCCGGTTCGAGCAGTACTTC | 15 | TRBV12-3/TRBV12-4 | many | TRBJ2-7 | TRBD2
CASSLEGLARSVQYF | TGTGCCAGCAGTTTAGAGGGACTAGCGAGATCCGTTCAGTACTTC | 15 | TRBV27 | - | TRBJ2-4 | TRBD2
CASRLGGQGLNTEAFF | TGCGCCAGCCGGTTGGGGGGACAGGGGTTGAACACTGAAGCTTTCTTT | 16 | TRBV5-1 | few | TRBJ1-1 | TRBD1
CASSSTDARPVAEAFF | TGCGCCAGCAGCTCGACTGACGCTCGGCCGGTGGCTGAAGCTTTCTTT | 16 | TRBV5-1 | few | TRBJ1-1 | -
CASSILQGTGANVLTF | TGTGCCAGCAGCATCCTACAGGGGACCGGGGCCAACGTCCTGACTTTC | 16 | TRBV7-9 | - | TRBJ2-6 | TRBD1
CASSVGRVVSYNEQFF | TGTGCCAGCAGCGTAGGAAGGGTGGTCTCCTACAATGAGCAGTTCTTC | 16 | TRBV9 | few | TRBJ2-1 | -
CASSLGPLASGKLFF | TGTGCCAGCAGTTTAGGACCCCTGGCCTCGGGAAAACTGTTTTTT | 15 | TRBV27 | few | TRBJ1-4 | -
CASSFASGRAPSTDTQYF | TGTGCCAGCAGCTTCGCTAGCGGGAGAGCTCCTAGCACAGATACGCAGTATTTT | 18 | TRBV13 | - | TRBJ2-3 | TRBD2
CASSPNSLTGPARNEQFF | TGCGCCAGCAGCCCGAACTCCCTAACAGGCCCCGCTAGGAATGAGCAGTTCTTC | 18 | TRBV4-1 | few | TRBJ2-1 | -
CSARDRDRAPDTQYF | TGCAGTGCTAGAGATCGGGACAGGGCCCCAGATACGCAGTATTTT | 15 | TRBV20-1 | - | TRBJ2-3 | TRBD1
CASSLGGAYTDTQYF | TGTGCCAGCAGTTTAGGAGGGGCGTACACAGATACGCAGTATTTT | 15 | TRBV12-3/TRBV12-4 | - | TRBJ2-3 | -
CASSLYNSGYEQYF | TGTGCCAGCAGTTTATACAATTCGGGGTACGAGCAGTACTTC | 14 | TRBV27 | - | TRBJ2-7 | -
CASSIGLAGATDTQYF | TGTGCCAGCAGCATCGGACTAGCGGGGGCCACAGATACGCAGTATTTT | 16 | TRBV7-2 | - | TRBJ2-3 | TRBD2